These 27 T cell receptor beta chains share one sample of origin, sequenced in a study of T cells in localized non-small cell lung cancer. The repertoire was sequenced with immunoSEQ multiplex PCR; TCRdb's copy has only in-frame clones and lacks some. The sample lists about 130,000 clones; about 90% were seen once. The sample in question was peripheral blood, obtained before any cancer treatment. The receptors here all came from a female donor over 55 with stage I lung adenocarcinoma.

V usage is TRBV11-1 and J usage is TRBJ1-4, with TRBD1 matching over 11 bases. CDR1 is SGHAT and CDR2 is FQDESV in the germline V gene (reference sequence). This CDR3 contains 16 residues. V lost 5 bases to trimming and J lost 4 bases; unmatched junction nucleotides: 6. The CDR3 protein is CASSAGQGAINEKLFF. The CDR3 nucleotides are TGTGCCAGCAGCGCCGGACAGGGGGCGATTAATGAAAAACTGTTTTTT.

The genes are TRBV4-2 and TRBJ2-7; 8 bases align to TRBD2. V shed 3 bases, J shed 3 bases, and the junction held 13 bases outside the gene matches. The CDR3 runs 17 residues. Looked up from germline, CDR1 is LGHNA and CDR2 is YNFKEQ. CDR3 nucleotide sequence: TGTGCCAGCAGCCAGACGCCCCCGGGACTAGAGTTCTACGAGCAGTACTTC. The encoded protein is CASSQTPPGLEFYEQYF.

The CDR3 DNA follows: TGTGCCAGCAGCTTGGGGGGGACTCTAGTCTCTAATGGCTACACCTTC. Translating gives CASSLGGTLVSNGYTF. The chain carries TRBV7-9 and TRBJ1-2; TRBD1 might be the D (5 bases). CDR1 is SEHNR, CDR2 FQNEAQ, per germline (reference sequence). Trimming shortened V by 3 bases and J by 6 bases, and 20 bases separated the two germline ends. The CDR3 spans 16 residues.

The chain is built from TRBV28 and TRBJ1-3; TRBD1 might be the D (6 bases). Germline V gene lookup returns CDR1 MDHEN and CDR2 SYDVKM. The V gene lost 3 bases and the J gene lost 3 bases, with 12 bases spanning the gap. The CDR3 spans 15 residues. The CDR3: CASSFRGLGGNTIYF. The CDR3 DNA reads TGTGCCAGCAGTTTTCGGGGGCTCGGTGGAAACACCATATATTTT.

The rearrangement links TRBV10-3 to TRBJ2-1; weak D call: TRBD1 (6 bases). Looked up from germline, CDR1 is ENHRY and CDR2 is SYGVKD. The CDR3 length is 14 residues. Trimming removed 5 bases from V and 4 bases from J, with 12 bases in between. For the CDR3, the DNA is TGTGCCATCAGTTCCGGGACACCGTACAATGAGCAGTTCTTC. This codes for CAISSGTPYNEQFF.

This chain connects TRBV9 to TRBJ2-6; 7 bases are shared with TRBD1. This CDR3 is 17 amino acids long. Germline V lookup: CDR1 SGDLS, CDR2 YYNGEE. V trimming: 4 bases; J trimming: 4 bases; junction bases outside the gene matches: 11. As DNA, the CDR3 is TGTGCCAGCAGCCCTAGACAGGGTATGAGAGGGGCCAACGTCCTGACTTTC. It is translated as CASSPRQGMRGANVLTF.

This clone came up a few times. V and J are TRBV6-1 and TRBJ1-5; D gene uncertain. The V gene's germline CDR1 is MNHNS and CDR2 SASEGT. The length of the CDR3 is 13 residues. Trimming pared 1 base from V and 6 bases from J, leaving 7 bases between. The CDR3 nucleotides read TGTGCCAGCAGTGAAGGACGGATTCAGCCCCAGCATTTT. Protein sequence: CASSEGRIQPQHF.

The chain is built from TRBV29-1 and TRBJ2-7; 8 nucleotides agree with TRBD1. V gave up 6 bases and J gave up 3 bases; unmatched junction bases: 10. CDR1 and CDR2 (germline): SQVTM, ANQGSEA. The CDR3 extends over 14 amino acids. The DNA of the CDR3 is TGCAGCGTAGGAGGGACAGGTCCCTTCTACGAGCAGTACTTC. It codes for CSVGGTGPFYEQYF.

Note on this clone: The identical CDR3 is also encoded by other nucleotide sequences in the sample. CDR3 coding DNA: TGTGCCAGCAGCTTACTAACCGGGACAGGACGAGACAATGAGCAGTTCTTC. It is translated as CASSLLTGTGRDNEQFF. The rearrangement joins TRBV7-6 to TRBJ2-1, with 8 positions matching TRBD1. Germline CDR1 is SGHVS and CDR2 is FNYEAQ. Trimming at V came to 2 bases and at J to 5 bases, leaving 11 bases not matched to a gene. This CDR3 contains 17 residues. The entire variable domain, with the rest obtained from reference TRBV7-6 and TRBJ2-1, is as follows: GAGVSQSPRYKVTKRGQDVALRCDPISGHVSLYWYRQALGQGPEFLTYFNYEAQQDKSGLPNDRFSAERPEGSISTLTIQRTEQRDSAMYRCASSLLTGTGRDNEQFFGPGTRLTVL.

The V and J genes are TRBV11-2 and TRBJ1-1, with D maybe TRBD1 (6 bases). Trimming took off 1 base at V and 0 bases at J, with 15 bases between the two ends. In germline, CDR1 is SGHAT, CDR2 FQNNGV. The CDR3 loop spans 17 amino acids. The CDR3 DNA is TGTGCCAGCAGCTTAGTGGGGGGGACATCCATGAACACTGAAGCTTTCTTT. Protein product: CASSLVGGTSMNTEAFF.

The CDR3 here is CASSEGILFGEGSENTEAFF. For the CDR3, the DNA is TGTGCCAGCAGTGAGGGAATTCTTTTCGGGGAGGGCTCGGAGAACACTGAAGCTTTCTTT. This chain uses TRBV2 with TRBJ1-1; D ambiguous. The CDR3 contains 20 residues. Trimming took 3 bases from V and 1 from J, leaving 27 bases between them. The germline V gene encodes CDR1 SNHLY and CDR2 FYNNEI.

The chain carries TRBV10-2 and TRBJ2-2, with D perhaps TRBD2 (6 bases). The V gene lost 5 bases and the J gene lost 0 bases, with 16 bases spanning the gap. Germline CDR1 and CDR2: WSHSY and SAAADI. The CDR3 length is 17 residues. Here the CDR3 reads CASSQPPGTPNTGELFF. CDR3 bases: TGCGCCAGCAGTCAGCCACCCGGGACTCCGAACACCGGGGAGCTGTTTTTT.

This sequence joins TRBV5-6 and TRBJ1-1; the D is unclear. Germline CDR1 and CDR2: SGHDT and YYEEEE. Trimming removed 0 bases at V and 0 bases at J, with 9 bases between. The CDR3 has 15 amino acids. The CDR3 spells CASSLGLNMNTEAFF. The DNA of the CDR3 is TGTGCCAGCAGCTTGGGTCTGAACATGAACACTGAAGCTTTCTTT.

The rearrangement joins TRBV10-2 to TRBJ2-1; D unclear. CDR1 is WSHSY, CDR2 SAAADI, per germline. CDR3 size: 13 residues. The V end lost 6 bases, the J end lost 8 bases, and 14 bases lay between the germline ends. The CDR3 spells CASRPVTQDEQFF. The DNA for the CDR3 is TGCGCCAGCAGGCCCGTAACTCAGGATGAGCAGTTCTTC.

The chain uses TRBV2 and TRBJ2-3; TRBD2 agrees at 7 bases. CDR3 length: 18 residues. The V gene's germline CDR1 is SNHLY and CDR2 FYNNEI. V shed 2 bases, J shed 3 bases, and the junction held 14 bases outside the gene matches. The CDR3 loop is CASSEWAGGSLGTDTQYF. As DNA, the CDR3 is TGTGCCAGCAGTGAATGGGCTGGCGGGAGTTTAGGAACAGATACGCAGTATTTT.

This chain connects TRBV6-5 to TRBJ1-1; possibly TRBD1 for D (6 bases). Germline V CDR1 and CDR2: MNHEY, SVGAGI. With 6 bases removed from V and 4 bases from J, the gap between germline ends came to 12 bases. The CDR3 consists of 13 residues. The CDR3 region has the DNA TGTGCCAGCAGACAACAGGGTCTCACTGAAGCTTTCTTT. Translation: CASRQQGLTEAFF.

The chain is built from TRBV30 and TRBJ2-1, with 8 bases that match TRBD2. Germline assignment: CDR1 GTSNPN and CDR2 SVGIG (reference sequence). After removal of 3 bases from V and 5 bases from J, the junction contained 12 bases not matched to a gene. CDR3 length equals 16 residues. The DNA for the CDR3 is TGTGCCTGGAGCCCCCCTCGGACTAGCAGAAACAATGAGCAGTTCTTC. Translated: CAWSPPRTSRNNEQFF.

This rearrangement joins TRBV29-1 to TRBJ1-4; TRBD1 aligns across 7 bases. J lost 7 bases, V lost 3 bases, and 11 bases had no gene match. Germline assignment: CDR1 SQVTM and CDR2 ANQGSEA. The CDR3 has 15 residues. Here the CDR3 DNA reads TGCAGCGTTGACGAGGGGGGACAGAGTAGTGAAAAACTGTTTTTT. This gives the protein CSVDEGGQSSEKLFF.

Of note for this clone: Other DNA sequences in this sample translate to the same CDR3. V and J are TRBV7-2 and TRBJ2-7; 13 bases align to TRBD2. V lost 3 bases and J lost 4; bases outside the gene matches: 3. The CDR3 length is 15 residues. CDR1 SGHTA and CDR2 FQGNSA come from the germline V gene. CDR3 loop: CASSFGLAGVYEQYF. The CDR3 bases are TGTGCCAGCAGCTTCGGACTAGCGGGAGTTTACGAGCAGTACTTC.

The rearrangement joins TRBV6-6 to TRBJ1-5, with 7 bases lining up with TRBD1. The CDR3 contains 16 residues. The V gene's germline CDR1 is MNHNY and CDR2 SVGAGI (reference sequence). The V and J ends lost 2 bases and 3 bases, in that order; junction bases with no gene match: 7. In nucleotides, the CDR3 is TGTGCCAGCAGTTACGGCCGGGACAGCAACAATCAGCCCCAGCATTTT. Protein sequence: CASSYGRDSNNQPQHF.

J is TRBJ2-7 and V is TRBV28; TRBD2 might be the D (5 bases). This CDR3 contains 12 residues. V was clipped by 7 bases and J by 2 bases, with 9 bases between them. Germline V lookup: CDR1 MDHEN, CDR2 SYDVKM. The CDR3 here is CASKASTYEQYF. The CDR3 DNA sequence: TGTGCCAGCAAGGCTAGCACCTACGAGCAGTACTTC.

This rearrangement joins TRBV9 to TRBJ2-7; 10 bases line up with TRBD1. The germline V gene has CDR1 SGDLS and CDR2 YYNGEE. The CDR3 contains 14 residues. J gave up 6 bases and V 2 bases, and 5 bases lay outside the gene matches. This chain's CDR3 is CASSVRQGAGEQYF. The DNA for the CDR3 is TGTGCCAGCAGCGTCCGACAGGGGGCCGGCGAGCAGTACTTC. The complete variable domain, with remaining parts taken from reference TRBV9 and TRBJ2-7, reads DSGVTQTPKHLITATGQRVTLRCSPRSGDLSVYWYQQSLDQGLQFLIQYYNGEERAKGNILERFSAQQFPDLHSELNLSSLELGDSALYFCASSVRQGAGEQYFGPGTRLTVT.

The CDR3 here is CSAVGRGSYEQYF. CDR3 bases: TGCAGCGCCGTTGGGCGGGGGTCCTACGAGCAGTACTTC. The chain combines TRBV29-1 with TRBJ2-7, with TRBD2 identical over 7 bases. The CDR3 contains 13 residues. Unmatched junction bases numbered 7, after V lost 7 bases and J lost 1 base. The germline V gene has CDR1 SQVTM and CDR2 ANQGSEA.

This clone was seen more than once but under ten times. The genes are TRBV19 and TRBJ2-5; D perhaps matches TRBD2 (5 bases). This CDR3 has 15 amino acids. V gave up 4 bases and J gave up 4 bases, with 16 bases separating them. Germline loops: CDR1 LNHDA, CDR2 SQIVND (reference sequence). The CDR3 nucleotides read TGTGCCAGTAGTAGTATCGGGGAGTCCGGAGAGACCCAGTACTTC. Protein: CASSSIGESGETQYF. The whole variable domain, filled in from reference TRBV19 and TRBJ2-5, reads DGGITQSPKYLFRKEGQNVTLSCEQNLNHDAMYWYRQDPGQGLRLIYYSQIVNDFQKGDIAEGYSVSREKKESFPLTVTSAQKNPTAFYLCASSSIGESGETQYFGPGTRLLVL.

V is TRBV5-1 and J is TRBJ2-5; D possibly corresponds to TRBD1 (6 bases). CDR3 length: 15 amino acids. The germline CDR1 and CDR2 sequences are SGHRS and YFSETQ. V was cut by 3 bases and J by 4 bases, with 16 bases left in between. This CDR3 is CASSSRQAGVETQYF. In nucleotides, the CDR3 is TGCGCCAGCAGCTCCCGACAGGCGGGCGTAGAGACCCAGTACTTC.

V and J are TRBV4-1 and TRBJ1-5, with TRBD1 identical over 8 bases. Germline values: CDR1 MGHRA, CDR2 YSYEKL. The CDR3 is 16 residues long. Trimming removed 0 bases from V and 2 bases from J; junction bases left unmatched: 3. CDR3 DNA: TGCGCCAGCAGCCAAGAAAACAGGGGGGGCAATCAGCCCCAGCATTTT. Translating gives CASSQENRGGNQPQHF.

Written as DNA, the CDR3 is TGTGCCAGCAGTTTAGTGACAGGGGGAGCTTTCTTT. Encoded protein: CASSLVTGGAFF. This rearrangement joins TRBV28 to TRBJ1-1; 9 bases are shared with TRBD1. Germline V lookup: CDR1 MDHEN, CDR2 SYDVKM. CDR3 length: 12 amino acids. V shed 2 bases and J 10 bases; nucleotides not matched to a gene: 2.